The 7 T cell receptor beta chains listed next were all sequenced from one sample in a study of cytomegalovirus exposure and HLA in healthy donors. Vbeta (60) and Jbeta (13) primers were used in the PCR. TCRdb keeps only in-frame clones here, not all; method: immunoSEQ multiplex PCR. The sample lists about 110,000 clones, roughly 83% seen once, with 2.5% to 3% in the top ten. Sample: PBMCs. The receptors shown here come from a woman aged 18-29 years in good health and CMV-seropositive.

The V call is TRBV11-3, the J call TRBJ2-2; D not resolved. This CDR3 comprises 14 residues. The V end was cut by 5 bases, the J end by 8 bases, with 15 bases between. Germline assignment: CDR1 SGHNT and CDR2 YENEEA. CDR3 nucleotide sequence: TGTGCCAGCAGCCCAAGAACAGCAGGAGGGGAGCTGTTTTTT. Translating gives CASSPRTAGGELFF.

The chain couples TRBV19 to TRBJ2-5, with 7 bases lining up with TRBD2. V gave up 10 bases and J gave up 1 base; unmatched junction bases: 15. CDR1 is LNHDA and CDR2 is SQIVND in the germline V gene (reference sequence). This CDR3 is built from 16 residues. The CDR3 is CATPFDLWGGQETQYF. CDR3 DNA: TGTGCCACCCCTTTTGATCTTTGGGGGGGCCAAGAGACCCAGTACTTC.

This clone has only one observation. This sequence joins TRBV6-6 and TRBJ1-2; D unresolved. Trimming removed 2 bases at V and 3 bases at J, with 7 bases between. The CDR3 totals 13 residues. The germline gives CDR1 MNHNY, CDR2 SVGAGI (reference sequence). The CDR3 DNA sequence: TGTGCCAGCAGTTACGGGGAGGACTATGGCTACACCTTC. Amino acid sequence: CASSYGEDYGYTF.

V and J are TRBV9 and TRBJ2-1, with a possible D match to TRBD2 (6 bases). The CDR3 runs to 14 residues. In germline, CDR1 is SGDLS, CDR2 YYNGEE. Trimming shortened V by 4 bases and J by 5 bases, and 13 bases separated the two germline ends. Written as DNA, the CDR3 is TGTGCCAGCAGCCCCCGGGACTTAAACAATGAGCAGTTCTTC. It translates to CASSPRDLNNEQFF.

V gene TRBV5-1 combines with J gene TRBJ2-7; 8 positions agree with TRBD2. The CDR3 is 14 residues long. The V and J ends lost 5 bases and 6 bases, in that order; junction bases with no gene match: 10. From germline, CDR1 is SGHRS and CDR2 YFSETQ. This CDR3 reads CASSGQRESGEQYF. The DNA of the CDR3 is TGCGCCAGCAGTGGACAGCGGGAGTCGGGCGAGCAGTACTTC.

This clone appeared once. The chain employs TRBV25-1 and TRBJ1-1; TRBD1 matches 9 bases. The CDR3 totals 16 residues. Trimming cost V 0 bases and J 4 bases; bases outside gene matches: 6. Germline lookup yields CDR1 MGHDK and CDR2 SYGVNS. Written as DNA, the CDR3 is TGTGCCAGCAGTGAATACCCGGGGACAGGGTTCACTGAAGCTTTCTTT. Protein: CASSEYPGTGFTEAFF.

This chain joins TRBV5-6 and TRBJ1-2, with 7 bases matching TRBD1. The V segment lost 4 bases and the J segment 4 bases; nucleotides outside the gene matches: 7. Germline V gene lookup returns CDR1 SGHDT and CDR2 YYEEEE. This CDR3 has 14 residues. The DNA of the CDR3 is TGTGCCAGCAGCACGGGACAGCGGATCTATGGCTACACCTTC. It translates to CASSTGQRIYGYTF.